These T cell receptor beta chains were read from a single sample in a study of Graves' ophthalmopathy and Graves' hyperthyroidism. TCRdb re-called the multiplex PCR reads with MiXCR, one entry per CDR3 protein. The data hold hundreds of thousands of distinct CDR3 sequences, with roughly 41% observed a single time. Sequenced material: peripheral blood. Every receptor here comes from an adult man with Graves' ophthalmopathy. The CDR3 runs from the conserved cysteine through the conserved F or W. A D gene is named only where the DNA matches it firmly. Size tells how often a clone was seen (once, few, many) or the class of an expanded clone, and some rows leave it out.

J | D | V | size | DNA | CDR3
TRBJ2-5 | . | TRBV5-8 | many | TGTGCCAGCACACTCGGCCAGGGGAAAGAGACCCAGTACTTC | CASTLGQGKETQYF
TRBJ1-5 | TRBD1 | TRBV12-5 | . | TGTGCTAGTGGTTTGATCTACAGGGGCCCTAGCAATCAGCCCCAGCATTTT | CASGLIYRGPSNQPQHF
TRBJ2-3 | . | TRBV5-1 | once | TGCGCCAGCAGCTACTCGAAAGATACGCAGGATTTT | CASSYSKDTQDF
TRBJ2-7 | TRBD1 | TRBV9 | . | TGTGCCAGCAGCGAACGGGACAGATTATCCTACGAGCAGTACTTC | CASSERDRLSYEQYF
TRBJ2-6 | . | TRBV5-4 | many | TGTGCCAGCAGCTTAACCGGAGGGACCCGGGCCAACGTCCTGACTTTC | CASSLTGGTRANVLTF
TRBJ2-3 | . | TRBV12-3/TRBV12-4 | . | TGTGCCAGCAGTTTCGGTGGTGACAGTAGAGCCACAGATACGCAGTATTTT | CASSFGGDSRATDTQYF
TRBJ2-2 | TRBD1 | TRBV10-3 | many | TGTGCCATCCGGAATCTTGGACAGGTCGGGGTCACCGGGGAGCTGTTTTTT | CAIRNLGQVGVTGELFF
TRBJ2-1 | . | TRBV15 | . | TGTGCCACCAGCATCCAGGGGACTGGGTACAATAGTGAGCAGTTCTTC | CATSIQGTGYNSEQFF
TRBJ2-7 | . | TRBV12-3/TRBV12-4 | many | TGTGCCAGCAGTTTCAGAGCGGGCTACGAGCAGTACTTC | CASSFRAGYEQYF
TRBJ1-6 | . | TRBV19 | many | TGTGCCAGTAGCCCAGCAGGGCTAAATTCACCCCTCCACTTT | CASSPAGLNSPLHF
TRBJ2-3 | TRBD1 | TRBV7-2 | few | TGTGCCAGCAGCTTAGAGCCAGGGGGCGCGGATACGCAGTATTTT | CASSLEPGGADTQYF
TRBJ1-4 | . | TRBV7-9 | many | TGTGCCAGCAGCTTAGGACAAGTTGCAACTAATGAAAAACTGTTTTTT | CASSLGQVATNEKLFF
TRBJ2-7 | . | TRBV20-1 | many | TGCAGTGCTAGAGAAGGCGGTACAGCCTACGAGCAGTACTTC | CSAREGGTAYEQYF
TRBJ1-1 | . | TRBV2 | many | TGTGCCAGCAGTGGGACATTTTTGAGGGAAGCTTTCTTT | CASSGTFLREAFF
TRBJ2-6 | TRBD1 | TRBV10-3 | . | TGTGCCATCAGGCCGGGACAGGTTGCTGGGGCCAACGTCCTGACTTTC | CAIRPGQVAGANVLTF
TRBJ2-5 | TRBD1 | TRBV10-3 | few | TGTGCCAGCAGGCCCCCCGCGGACAGGGGAGAGACCCAGTACTTC | CASRPPADRGETQYF
TRBJ2-1 | . | TRBV29-1 | few | TGCAGCGTTGCAACAGGATACAATGAGCAGTTCTTC | CSVATGYNEQFF
TRBJ1-2 | . | TRBV2 | . | TGTGCCAGCAGTGCGGACGGGGTTACCTATGGCTACACCTTC | CASSADGVTYGYTF
TRBJ1-5 | . | TRBV15 | many | TGTGCCACCAGCCCAGGGGACGGTCAGCCCCAGCATTTT | CATSPGDGQPQHF
TRBJ1-5 | . | TRBV2 | . | TGTGCCATCAGCCAAGCACGGGAGTTCAATCAGCCCCAGCATTTT | CAISQAREFNQPQHF
TRBJ1-5 | . | TRBV19 | many | TGTGCCAGTAGTATAGAGTTGGCCGTCGGGCCCCAGCATTTT | CASSIELAVGPQHF
TRBJ2-7 | . | TRBV2 | many | TGTGCCAGCAATATCCGGGGGATCTACGAGCAGTACTTC | CASNIRGIYEQYF
TRBJ2-5 | . | TRBV7-3 | many | TGTGCCAGCAGCAAGGGGGGAGTCGGTGAGACCCAGTACTTC | CASSKGGVGETQYF
TRBJ2-7 | . | TRBV2 | . | TGTGCCAGCAGTTTGGCGCAGTACACCTACGAGCAGTACTTC | CASSLAQYTYEQYF